The clone carrying this T cell receptor beta chain was found many times. Antigen: not known. The data were obtained in a study of neurological immune-mediated disorders. General study results and limits: CDR3 amino acid sequences found in expanded clones were never shared across subjects, suggesting private repertoires in all groups. The greatest TCR clonal expansion appeared in HTLV-1-associated myelopathy and the smallest, falling below healthy controls, in multiple sclerosis.

The method for making cDNA was 5'RACE, and it used 10-nucleotide random UMIs. TCRdb itself ran the 5' RACE reads through MiXCR, one entry per CDR3 protein. The profile covers some 16,000 distinct CDR3 sequences, with roughly 9% appearing a single time and around 42% taken by the ten largest. CDR1 DFQATT and CDR2 SNEGSKA come from the germline V gene (reference sequence). Trimming removed 3 bases at V and 4 bases at J, with 20 bases between. CDR3 length: 16 amino acids. The study used blood bank volunteers in Maryland, USA, as healthy controls. The receptor's source is a man in his forties or fifties in good health. What was sequenced was CD8+ T cells from blood. The chain uses TRBV20-1 and TRBJ2-3; D is undetermined. CDR3 sequence: CSASSSSGHRSDTQYF. CDR3 DNA sequence: TGCAGTGCTAGCTCAAGTTCGGGTCATCGATCAGATACGCAGTATTTT.